Listed below are T cell receptor beta chains from one sample, sequenced in a study of blood T cell repertoires in COVID-19. Produced via immunoSEQ multiplex PCR; TCRdb's table is partial and in-frame only. The sample includes approximately 67,000 clones, approximately 87% of them seen just once. The sample was peripheral blood. Receptors were obtained from a man aged 45-65 years with active COVID-19. CDR3s include the opening cysteine and the closing phenylalanine or tryptophan. A D gene is named only where the DNA matches it firmly.

d_call j_call v_call cdr3_aa
NA TRBJ1-1 TRBV5-5 CASSLDPGRWNTEAFF
TRBD2 TRBJ2-1 TRBV7-8 CASSLARTSGGVRNEQFF
NA TRBJ1-2 TRBV18 CASSPPSAGSSYGYTF
TRBD2 TRBJ2-7 TRBV7-8 CASSYLPGLGDSYEQYF
NA TRBJ1-3 TRBV4-3 CASSQASGRLFSGNTIYF
NA TRBJ2-7 TRBV20-1 CSASRGGGGQYF
NA TRBJ2-4 TRBV6-5 CASSGQPKNIQYF
TRBD2 TRBJ2-1 TRBV7-9 CASSLVVAGGHEQFF
TRBD1 TRBJ2-4 TRBV9 CASSVAGGWSKNIQYF
NA TRBJ2-1 TRBV6-5 CASSENNEQFF
TRBD1 TRBJ2-6 TRBV27 CASRRAGGAGANVLTF
TRBD1 TRBJ1-1 TRBV2 CASTDRGAEAFF
TRBD2 TRBJ2-5 TRBV2 CASSLAGASQETQYF
TRBD1 TRBJ1-2 TRBV6-5 CASSYSRTGGSYGYTF
NA TRBJ1-1 TRBV7-9 CASSQVAVNTEAFF
NA TRBJ2-7 TRBV2 CASSEAPLYEQYF
NA TRBJ2-1 TRBV7-6 CASSLAISSYNEQFF
NA TRBJ1-1 TRBV5-5 CASSLDTNTEAFF
NA TRBJ2-2 TRBV11-2 CASSLAGRSNTGELFF
TRBD2 TRBJ2-1 TRBV6-5 CASSSWTSGDNEQFF
NA TRBJ1-1 TRBV3-1/TRBV3-2 CASKQANTEAFF
TRBD1 TRBJ2-2 TRBV4-3 CASSQGMGQDTGELFF
TRBD1 TRBJ1-6 TRBV14 CASSQPGTVTSPLHF
TRBD2 TRBJ2-7 TRBV27 CASRLAGGPSYEQYF
TRBD1 TRBJ1-5 TRBV27 CASSSRQGGLYSNQPQHF
NA TRBJ2-7 TRBV6-1 CASSESGLTNEQYF
NA TRBJ1-4 TRBV12-3/TRBV12-4 CASGRGANEKLFF
NA TRBJ1-3 TRBV7-9 CAILEAGSGNTIYF
TRBD2 TRBJ2-5 TRBV18 CASSPFGGGGPTLGQETQYF
TRBD1 TRBJ2-7 TRBV19 CASQIPGQGHEQYF
TRBD1 TRBJ2-4 TRBV28 CASSFYRGEENIQYF
NA TRBJ1-5 TRBV28 CASSLGGARAQHF
NA TRBJ1-1 TRBV7-9 CASSFPPGAFF
NA TRBJ1-2 TRBV14 CASSHTRGYGYTF
TRBD1 TRBJ1-2 TRBV11-2 CASSLDPQGASGGYTF
NA TRBJ2-5 TRBV28 CASSRAAYQETQYF
NA TRBJ2-5 TRBV6-2/TRBV6-3 CASSYRRDETQYF